The 30 T cell receptor beta chains below were found in one sample sequenced in a study of OX40 agonist ivuxolimab in advanced cancers. To prepare the library, the immunoSEQ multiplex PCR assay was applied. As stored in TCRdb, this immuneACCESS dataset retains in-frame rearrangements with V and J assigned. A fraction of the clones does not appear; measured against another copy, unresolved V genes explain less than half of the discrepancy, and the remainder lacks a known reason. In this sample the table shows more than 65,000 clones, around 89% of which occur a single time. Roughly a tenth of the sample belongs to the ten largest clones. The sample in question was CD4+ or CD8+ T cells sorted from blood, obtained in a trial of the OX40 agonist ivuxolimab. These receptors were obtained from an adult with an advanced solid tumor such as melanoma, head and neck, liver or kidney cancer.

The chain carries TRBV11-3 and TRBJ2-1; 10 bases agree with TRBD1. This CDR3 has 16 amino acids. The V segment lost 5 bases and the J segment 4 bases; nucleotides outside the gene matches: 8. Germline CDR1 is SGHNT and CDR2 is YENEEA. The chain's CDR3 is CASSTRQGARYNEQFF. The CDR3 bases are TGTGCCAGCAGCACAAGACAGGGGGCGAGATACAATGAGCAGTTCTTC.

V is TRBV7-2 and J is TRBJ2-7; a weak D match, TRBD1 (7 bases). The germline V gene has CDR1 SGHTA and CDR2 FQGNSA. The V end was cut by 2 bases, the J end by 3 bases, with 8 bases between. CDR3 size: 13 residues. For the CDR3, the DNA is TGTGCCAGCAGCTTACAGGGGGGCTACGAGCAGTACTTC. This sequence encodes CASSLQGGYEQYF. Based on the CDR3 plus reference TRBV7-2 and TRBJ2-7, the full variable domain is GAGVSQSPSNKVTEKGKDVELRCDPISGHTALYWYRQSLGQGLEFLIYFQGNSAPDKSGLPSDRFSAERTGGSVSTLTIQRTQQEDSAVYLCASSLQGGYEQYFGPGTRLTVT.

The chain carries TRBV6-1 and TRBJ2-7; 10 bases align to TRBD1. Per the germline V gene, CDR1 is MNHNS and CDR2 is SASEGT. Losses at the gene ends were 6 bases for V and 3 bases for J; bases not matched to a gene: 8. This CDR3 is built from 15 residues. CDR3 loop: CASREGQGPFYEQYF. The CDR3 DNA is TGTGCCAGCAGGGAGGGACAGGGGCCTTTCTACGAGCAGTACTTC.

DNA for the CDR3: TGTGCCAGCAGCGGAGGCAGGAACAGGGTGGGAGAGACCCAGTACTTC. Protein product: CASSGGRNRVGETQYF. The chain uses TRBV7-9 and TRBJ2-5; tentative D call: TRBD1 (6 bases). V was clipped by 5 bases and J by 4 bases, with 20 bases between them. The germline V gene has CDR1 SEHNR and CDR2 FQNEAQ (reference sequence). CDR3 length: 16 residues.

The chain is built from TRBV30 and TRBJ2-5; the D gene is possibly TRBD1 (6 bases). The germline V and J ends were trimmed by 0 bases and 4 bases, with 6 bases remaining between them. Germline V lookup: CDR1 GTSNPN, CDR2 SVGIG (reference sequence). CDR3 length equals 12 residues. As DNA, the CDR3 is TGTGCCTGGAGTGTAGGGGGAGAGACCCAGTACTTC. Translated, it gives CAWSVGGETQYF.

The gene calls are TRBV28 and TRBJ1-5, with TRBD1 matching 7 bases. This CDR3 is 17 amino acids long. V was clipped by 5 bases and J by 3 bases; unmatched bases: 13. Germline V lookup: CDR1 MDHEN, CDR2 SYDVKM. CDR3 nucleotide sequence: TGTGCCAGCAGTCTTATAGGGTGGGACAGCCTCAATCAGCCCCAGCATTTT. Protein: CASSLIGWDSLNQPQHF. Supplemented by reference TRBV28 and TRBJ1-5, the full variable domain reads DVKVTQSSRYLVKRTGEKVFLECVQDMDHENMFWYRQDPGLGLRLIYFSYDVKMKEKGDIPEGYSVSREKKERFSLILESASTNQTSMYLCASSLIGWDSLNQPQHFGDGTRLSIL.

The chain links TRBV11-3 to TRBJ2-7; 10 bases are a match to TRBD2. There are 15 residues in the CDR3. The V and J ends lost 3 bases and 3 bases, in that order; junction bases with no gene match: 5. CDR1 and CDR2 from the germline V gene are SGHNT and YENEEA. The chain's CDR3 is CASSLGLAYVYEQYF. The CDR3 coding sequence is TGTGCCAGCAGCTTGGGACTAGCGTATGTCTACGAGCAGTACTTC.

The CDR3 DNA reads as TGTGCCAGCAGCTTAGGATCAGCGGGAGGGTGGAATGAGCAGTTCTTC. Translated, it gives CASSLGSAGGWNEQFF. The V gene is TRBV7-9, the J gene TRBJ2-1, with 10 bases lining up with TRBD2. The length of the CDR3 is 16 residues. The trim removed 1 base at V and 7 bases at J, leaving 7 bases unmatched. Looked up from germline, CDR1 is SEHNR and CDR2 is FQNEAQ (reference sequence).

The rearrangement links TRBV6-6 to TRBJ2-7; D is uncertain. The V and J ends lost 6 bases and 3 bases respectively, with 12 bases between them. The CDR3 has 13 residues. CDR1 and CDR2 (germline): MNHNY, SVGAGI (reference sequence). The CDR3 DNA is TGTGCCAGCAGACAGACCGCTATCTACGAGCAGTACTTC. It is translated as CASRQTAIYEQYF.

The CDR3 DNA reads TGCAGTGCTAGTAGTTCCGAGCAGTACTTC. It translates to CSASSSEQYF. The chain combines TRBV20-1 with TRBJ2-7; D gene unclear. Germline V gene data show CDR1 as DFQATT and CDR2 as SNEGSKA (reference sequence). The CDR3 consists of 10 residues. The V gene lost 3 bases and the J gene lost 6 bases, with 6 bases spanning the gap.

The genes are TRBV13 and TRBJ2-2, with D hard to call. In germline, CDR1 is PRHDT, CDR2 FYEKMQ (reference sequence). The ends were cut back, 1 base at V and 6 bases at J, with 12 bases in the middle. This CDR3 has 15 residues. The DNA of the CDR3 is TGTGCCAGCAGCTTAGCCCACAGTTTTTCCGGGGAGCTGTTTTTT. Translation gives CASSLAHSFSGELFF. Drawing the rest from reference TRBV13 and TRBJ2-2, the complete variable domain is AAGVIQSPRHLIKEKRETATLKCYPIPRHDTVYWYQQGPGQDPQFLISFYEKMQSDKGSIPDRFSAQQFSDYHSELNMSSLELGDSALYFCASSLAHSFSGELFFGEGSRLTVL.

This clone was observed a single time. The chain carries TRBV7-3 and TRBJ2-7; D unclear. CDR3 length equals 13 residues. Germline V gene sequence: CDR1 SGHTA, CDR2 FQGTGA. The V end was cut by 0 bases, the J end by 3 bases, with 6 bases between. CDR3 region: CASSLTRDYEQYF. CDR3 coding DNA: TGTGCCAGCAGCTTAACAAGAGACTACGAGCAGTACTTC.

This clone appeared a few times. The rearrangement uses TRBV28 and TRBJ2-7; 12 bases are a match to TRBD2. The germline gives CDR1 MDHEN, CDR2 SYDVKM. Trimming at V came to 5 bases and at J to 7 bases, leaving 6 bases not matched to a gene. CDR3 length: 14 residues. The CDR3, as DNA: TGTGCCAGCAGTAGACTAGCGGGAGTTTGGGAGCAGTACTTC. It yields the protein CASSRLAGVWEQYF.

The chain employs TRBV25-1 and TRBJ2-3; 7 nucleotides agree with TRBD1. J was trimmed by 3 bases and V by 3 bases; bases with no gene match: 3. The CDR3 extends over 14 amino acids. Germline V gene data show CDR1 as MGHDK and CDR2 as SYGVNS. The CDR3 DNA follows: TGTGCCAGCAGTGAGAGGGGGCTTACAGATACGCAGTATTTT. Protein: CASSERGLTDTQYF.

The rearrangement links TRBV5-4 to TRBJ2-5; D perhaps matches TRBD1 (6 bases). Germline V CDR1 and CDR2: SGHNT, YYREEE (reference sequence). The V and J ends lost 6 bases and 5 bases respectively, with 23 bases between them. The CDR3 loop spans 16 amino acids. The CDR3 here is CASTTDRRKPWETQYF. In DNA, the CDR3 is TGTGCCAGCACGACAGACAGGAGGAAACCCTGGGAGACCCAGTACTTC.

The chain couples TRBV5-1 to TRBJ2-5; D is unclear. V lost 0 bases and J 3 bases, leaving 12 bases between the germline ends. This CDR3 is built from 15 residues. Germline V gives CDR1 SGHRS, CDR2 YFSETQ. The CDR3 loop is CASSLVNGPEETQYF. CDR3 DNA: TGCGCCAGCAGCTTGGTGAACGGGCCCGAAGAGACCCAGTACTTC.

V is TRBV27 and J is TRBJ1-3; 7 positions agree with TRBD1. Germline values: CDR1 MNHEY, CDR2 SMNVEV (reference sequence). This CDR3 comprises 16 residues. Germline trimming cut 6 bases from V and 0 bases from J; bases unmatched to any gene: 8. CDR3 region: CASSPFDRASGNTIYF. CDR3 nucleotide sequence: TGTGCCAGCAGCCCATTCGACAGGGCCTCTGGAAACACCATATATTTT.

V usage is TRBV27 and J usage is TRBJ1-4, with TRBD1 matching 9 bases. The germline CDR1 and CDR2 sequences are MNHEY and SMNVEV (reference sequence). Unmatched junction bases numbered 9, after V lost 6 bases and J lost 7 bases. The CDR3 contains 15 residues. CDR3 DNA: TGTGCCAGCAGCATACCGGGACAGGGTTTTGAAAAACTGTTTTTT. Residues: CASSIPGQGFEKLFF.

The chain combines TRBV10-3 with TRBJ2-7; D is unclear. The CDR3 totals 12 residues. Trimming took 6 bases from V and 7 from J, leaving 13 bases between them. Germline assignment: CDR1 ENHRY and CDR2 SYGVKD. This chain's CDR3 is CAISTALGEQYF. For the CDR3, the DNA is TGTGCCATCAGCACAGCGTTGGGAGAGCAGTACTTC.

CDR3 nucleotide sequence: TGTGCCAGCAGTTTACCCGGGACCGGCTCCTACGAGCAGTACTTC. It specifies CASSLPGTGSYEQYF. J is TRBJ2-7 and V is TRBV28; the D gene could be TRBD1 or TRBD2 (5 bases each). The CDR3 contains 15 residues. V lost 2 bases and J 0 bases, leaving 11 bases between the germline ends. Germline CDR1 is MDHEN and CDR2 is SYDVKM.

The chain uses TRBV30 and TRBJ2-2; no firm D call. The ends were cut back, 3 bases at V and 2 bases at J, with 7 bases in the middle. This CDR3 comprises 13 residues. Germline values: CDR1 GTSNPN, CDR2 SVGIG (reference sequence). In nucleotides, the CDR3 is TGTGCCTGGAGGCGAGATAACACCGGGGAGCTGTTTTTT. This codes for CAWRRDNTGELFF.

V gene TRBV5-4 combines with J gene TRBJ1-2; 8 bases align to TRBD1. The V gene's germline CDR1 is SGHNT and CDR2 YYREEE (reference sequence). After removal of 6 bases from V and 6 bases from J, the junction contained 10 bases not matched to a gene. This CDR3 is built from 14 residues. CDR3 nucleotide sequence: TGTGCCAGCACCAAGGGACAGGAGATGAATGGCTACACCTTC. This sequence encodes CASTKGQEMNGYTF.

CDR3 nucleotides: TGTGCCAGCAGCAAAACAGGGGGGAATATATATCAGCCCCAGCATTTT. Its translation: CASSKTGGNIYQPQHF. The genes are TRBV7-2 and TRBJ1-5; 8 nucleotides align to TRBD1. The CDR3 has 16 amino acids. The V segment lost 5 bases and the J segment 5 bases; nucleotides outside the gene matches: 11. In germline, CDR1 is SGHTA, CDR2 FQGNSA.

CDR3 sequence reads: CASSLGVAGGTGLGTQYF. The CDR3 DNA is TGTGCCAGCAGCTTAGGGGTAGCGGGAGGGACCGGTTTGGGTACGCAGTATTTT. The rearrangement joins TRBV11-2 to TRBJ2-3; 11 nucleotides agree with TRBD2. Germline CDR1 reads SGHAT; CDR2 reads FQNNGV. CDR3 size: 18 residues. V was clipped by 1 base and J by 8 bases; unmatched bases: 14.

This clone has a single count. The rearrangement joins TRBV9 to TRBJ2-7, with D possibly matching TRBD2 (6 bases). V was trimmed by 3 bases and J by 2 bases, leaving 15 bases between them. Germline V lookup: CDR1 SGDLS, CDR2 YYNGEE. CDR3 length equals 15 residues. In DNA form, the CDR3 reads TGTGCCAGCAGCGCGGGACTTCTTGGGACCTACGAGCAGTACTTC. This codes for CASSAGLLGTYEQYF.

The chain links TRBV7-8 to TRBJ1-5; the D is unclear. The CDR3 extends over 14 amino acids. Germline-derived CDR1 and CDR2 are SGHVS and FQNEAQ. V lost 5 bases, J lost 4 bases, and 12 bases lay in between. CDR3 DNA sequence: TGTGCCAGCAGCCCGGCGGGGTTTAATCAGCCCCAGCATTTT. This codes for CASSPAGFNQPQHF.

The chain has TRBV5-1 and TRBJ2-5; 16 bases map to TRBD2. The V and J ends lost 4 bases and 5 bases, in that order; junction bases with no gene match: 5. Germline-derived CDR1 and CDR2 are SGHRS and YFSETQ. CDR3 length equals 16 residues. CDR3 sequence reads: CASSPGGLAGGETQYF. The CDR3 coding sequence is TGCGCCAGCAGCCCGGGGGGACTAGCGGGAGGGGAGACCCAGTACTTC.

The chain combines TRBV19 with TRBJ1-4; D gene uncertain. V shed 5 bases and J shed 4 bases, with 14 bases lying between them. The CDR3 length is 15 residues. Germline loops: CDR1 LNHDA, CDR2 SQIVND (reference sequence). CDR3 sequence: CASSHNTVYNEKLFF. The CDR3 coding sequence is TGTGCCAGTAGTCACAACACGGTCTATAATGAAAAACTGTTTTTT.

This rearrangement joins TRBV18 to TRBJ1-2, with D maybe TRBD1 (6 bases). V lost 3 bases and J 4 bases, leaving 6 bases between the germline ends. The V gene's germline CDR1 is KGHSH and CDR2 LQKENI. The CDR3 has 12 amino acids. CDR3 sequence: CASSPDSYGYTF. CDR3 nucleotides: TGTGCCAGCTCACCGGACAGCTATGGCTACACCTTC.

The rearrangement links TRBV6-1 to TRBJ2-7; D is uncertain. Deletions cut 4 bases from V and 0 bases from J, with 7 bases between. Germline loops: CDR1 MNHNS, CDR2 SASEGT. This CDR3 has 13 amino acids. This chain's CDR3 is CASSGANSYEQYF. CDR3 nucleotide sequence: TGTGCCAGCAGTGGTGCTAACTCCTACGAGCAGTACTTC.